This TCR beta chain was recorded in a study of T cell responses to AZD1222 COVID-19 vaccine. The protocol was immunoSEQ multiplex PCR, while the TCRdb copy is restricted to in-frame clones and leaves out a portion. The profile covers 190,000 or so clones, with about nine tenths appearing a single time and around 3% taken by the ten largest. With regard to this clone: Its matching antigen is unknown.

Combined were second doses at about 4 or about 12 weeks. There are 15 residues in the CDR3. V shed 2 bases and J 4 bases; nucleotides not matched to a gene: 8. Germline lookup yields CDR1 SGHTS and CDR2 YDEGEE. Points from the study as a whole: Possibly, clonal diversity was underestimated; donors were largely white British and included more females. CD4 TCRs linked to vaccination spanned spike, dominating at 160-218 and 743-854. Sampling that yielded the repertoires occurred only after the peak T cell response.

The sequence was collected from an adult who received the AZD1222 COVID-19 vaccine. The rearrangement links TRBV5-8 to TRBJ2-7; 8 nucleotides agree with TRBD1. This material consisted of peripheral blood, taken 28 days after the second AZD1222 dose. CDR3 protein: CASSLPRQGRYEQYF. Here the CDR3 DNA reads TGTGCCAGCAGCTTACCTCGACAGGGGAGGTACGAGCAGTACTTC.